These 11 T cell receptor beta chains were all obtained from the same sample, sequenced in a study of cytomegalovirus exposure and HLA in healthy donors (dated by TCRdb to about 2017). The library was produced with the immunoSEQ multiplex PCR assay. For the multiplex PCR, a mixture combining 60 forward primers for TCR Vbeta segments and 13 reverse primers for TCR Jbeta segments was used. The table was pulled from immuneACCESS by TCRdb, which kept in-frame rearrangements only. Such tables lose some clones; where checked, under half of the loss comes from unresolved V genes, and the rest has no known cause. The sample contains approximately 110,000 clones, approximately 80% of them found a single time. Around 13% of the sample is taken by the ten largest. The source material was PBMCs. The receptors here all came from a woman aged 40 to 50 in good health and CMV-seropositive.

This clone was seen a few times. The chain combines TRBV30 with TRBJ2-7; D gene uncertain. Germline CDR1 reads GTSNPN; CDR2 reads SVGIG (reference sequence). CDR3 length equals 10 residues. CDR3 amino acids: CAGGSYEQYF. The CDR3 DNA reads as TGTGCAGGCGGCTCCTACGAGCAGTACTTC. The whole variable domain, filled in from reference TRBV30 and TRBJ2-7, reads SQTIHQWPATLVQPVGSPLSLECTVEGTSNPNLYWYRQAAGRGLQLLFYSVGIGQISSEVPQNLSASRPQDRQFILSSKKLLLSDSGFYLCAGGSYEQYFGPGTRLTVT.

J is TRBJ2-7 and V is TRBV10-3, with 8 positions matching TRBD2. The CDR3 has 12 amino acids. V shed 5 bases and J 6 bases; nucleotides not matched to a gene: 3. Germline V gene data show CDR1 as ENHRY and CDR2 as SYGVKD. The CDR3 reads CAISSGGFEQYF. The CDR3 region has the DNA TGTGCCATCAGTTCGGGGGGGTTCGAGCAGTACTTC.

The chain has TRBV6-5 and TRBJ1-1; 8 positions agree with TRBD1. V lost 2 bases and J lost 1; bases outside the gene matches: 0. The germline V gene encodes CDR1 MNHEY and CDR2 SVGAGI. The CDR3 contains 14 residues. For the CDR3, the DNA is TGTGCCAGCAGTTACGGGACAGGGAACACTGAAGCTTTCTTT. It encodes CASSYGTGNTEAFF.

The chain's CDR3 is CASSERTSGSLTQFF. CDR3 DNA: TGTGCCAGCAGTGAGAGGACTAGCGGGAGCCTAACGCAGTTCTTC. The gene calls are TRBV6-4 and TRBJ2-1; 13 bases agree with TRBD2. V was pared by 3 bases and J by 12 bases, with 8 bases of the junction left unmatched. Germline values: CDR1 MRHNA, CDR2 SNTAGT. The CDR3 runs 15 residues.

V and J are TRBV5-1 and TRBJ1-2, with D possibly matching TRBD1 (5 bases). The CDR3 spans 13 residues. V dropped 6 bases and J dropped 3 bases, with 12 bases sitting between them. Germline CDR1 and CDR2: SGHRS and YFSETQ. The CDR3 protein is CASTAGIDYGYTF. CDR3 nucleotide sequence: TGCGCCAGCACCGCAGGGATTGACTATGGCTACACCTTC.

The rearrangement links TRBV30 to TRBJ2-2; D is undetermined. V gave up 5 bases and J gave up 0 bases, with 10 bases separating them. The CDR3 consists of 14 residues. Germline V gene sequence: CDR1 GTSNPN, CDR2 SVGIG (reference sequence). CDR3 residues: CAWGGLANTGELFF. The CDR3, as DNA: TGTGCCTGGGGTGGTCTTGCGAACACCGGGGAGCTGTTTTTT.

The chain's CDR3 is CASSAREAGAGELFF. CDR3 nucleotide sequence: TGTGCCAGCAGCGCCAGAGAAGCGGGAGCCGGGGAGCTGTTTTTT. V is TRBV9 and J is TRBJ2-2; 8 bases agree with TRBD2. J was trimmed by 6 bases and V by 3 bases; bases with no gene match: 7. The CDR3 has 15 residues. In germline, CDR1 is SGDLS, CDR2 YYNGEE.

The chain carries TRBV30 and TRBJ2-1, with D maybe TRBD1 (6 bases). This CDR3 contains 13 residues. Germline CDR1 reads GTSNPN; CDR2 reads SVGIG (reference sequence). Trimming shortened V by 3 bases and J by 6 bases, and 12 bases separated the two germline ends. CDR3 sequence reads: CAWSGQPLNEQFF. The CDR3 nucleotides are TGTGCCTGGAGCGGACAGCCACTCAATGAGCAGTTCTTC.

The chain recombines TRBV28 with TRBJ2-7, with TRBD2 matching 9 bases. CDR3 length: 16 residues. The V gene end was trimmed by 4 bases and the J gene end by 3 bases; junction bases not matched to a gene: 10. Per the germline V gene, CDR1 is MDHEN and CDR2 is SYDVKM. The chain's CDR3 is CASSSLGGRAFYEQYF. CDR3 in DNA: TGTGCCAGCAGTTCTCTTGGCGGGAGGGCTTTCTACGAGCAGTACTTC.

The chain recombines TRBV4-1 with TRBJ1-5, with 8 bases that match TRBD1. The CDR3 is 15 residues long. Germline trimming cut 0 bases from V and 7 bases from J; bases unmatched to any gene: 5. Germline CDR1 reads MGHRA; CDR2 reads YSYEKL. CDR3 protein: CASSQDGQGRQPQHF. CDR3 DNA sequence: TGCGCCAGCAGCCAAGATGGACAGGGTAGACAGCCCCAGCATTTT.

The rearrangement joins TRBV27 to TRBJ1-2; the D gene is possibly TRBD1 (6 bases). The CDR3 spans 15 residues. Trimming shortened V by 5 bases and J by 4 bases, and 17 bases separated the two germline ends. In germline, CDR1 is MNHEY, CDR2 SMNVEV (reference sequence). The CDR3 protein is CASSPYGGLTYGYTF. CDR3 coding DNA: TGTGCCAGCAGTCCATACGGGGGGCTTACCTATGGCTACACCTTC.